The text below deals with one TCR beta chain. At one end the junction does not follow the germline gene, possibly because of a read error. The CDR3 consists of 13 residues. Germline V gene data show CDR1 as DFQATT and CDR2 as SNEGSKA (reference sequence). With a J-beta primer mix and a sample-barcoded 5' primer, a second PCR ran about 7 to 12 cycles. Each cDNA molecule was tagged by a template-switch adaptor that had 12 random nucleotides. TCRdb ran MiXCR on the 5' RACE reads and lists one entry per CDR3 protein. The sample contains roughly 500,000 distinct CDR3 sequences, 25% to 30% of which appear only once. This sample was included in a study of blood T cells in healthy people across ages.

The V gene is TRBV20-1, the J gene TRBJ2-5, with TRBD1 identical over 9 bases. The DNA matches TRBJ2-1 better at its end, which makes the J call doubtful. This clonotype was sampled from a woman aged 70-85 years in good health. The source material was blood. CDR3 nucleotide sequence: TGCAGTGCTGGAGAAGACAGGGGGAATGAGCAGTTCTTC. Its protein is CSAGEDRGNEQFF.